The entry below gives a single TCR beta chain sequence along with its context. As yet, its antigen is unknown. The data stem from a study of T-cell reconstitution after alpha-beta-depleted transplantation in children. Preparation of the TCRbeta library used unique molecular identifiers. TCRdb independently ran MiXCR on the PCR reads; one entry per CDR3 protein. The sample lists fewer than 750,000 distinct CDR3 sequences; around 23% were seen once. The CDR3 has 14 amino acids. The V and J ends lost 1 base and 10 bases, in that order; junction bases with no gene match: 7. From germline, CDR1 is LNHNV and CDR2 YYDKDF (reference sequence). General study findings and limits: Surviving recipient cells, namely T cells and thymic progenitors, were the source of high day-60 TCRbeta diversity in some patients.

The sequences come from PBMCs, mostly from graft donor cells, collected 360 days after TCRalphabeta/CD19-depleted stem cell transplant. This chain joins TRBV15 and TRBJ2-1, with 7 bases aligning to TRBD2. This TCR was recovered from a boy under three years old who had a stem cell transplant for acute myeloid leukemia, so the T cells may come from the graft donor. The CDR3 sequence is CATSRGGGGKEQFF. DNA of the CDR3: TGTGCCACCAGCAGAGGGGGGGGAGGGAAGGAGCAGTTCTTC.